This T cell receptor (beta chain) was identified during a study of T cell repertoires in cytomegalovirus infection. Background on the study: Newly reported HLA-C-restricted and thoroughly characterized HLA-B-restricted CMV epitopes were employed. TCR beta signatures that were public indicated CMV infection and matching HLA type.

Concerning this clonotype: Its antigen is unknown.

Germline CDR1 SGHNT, CDR2 YYREEE (reference sequence). Between the trimmed V and J ends, which lost 4 bases and 9 bases, there was a span of 11 bases. This CDR3 spans 12 amino acids. Study-level findings and limits: Frequencies of public TCR beta families were cumulated, and this identified carriers of CMV plus the relevant HLA. Dominating the ex vivo response were HLA-C-restricted CMV-specific TCR beta clonotypes.

TCRdb re-derived calls from the reads in MiXCR, one entry per CDR3 protein. This table holds 680,000 or so distinct CDR3 sequences, around 35% found once. This clonotype was obtained from a human donor in good health (CMV status not recorded). Some clones in this sample may be carry-over from other donors' samples. The sample consisted of cultured PBMCs, taken from culture after CMV antigen stimulation. The V and J genes are TRBV5-4 and TRBJ2-1, with D unresolved. This chain's CDR3 is CASSAPNVEQFF. The CDR3 DNA sequence: TGTGCCAGCAGCGCCCCTAATGTTGAGCAGTTCTTC.